A selection of T cell receptor beta chains follows, all from one sample in a study of CD8+CD57+ T cells in acquired aplastic anemia. TCRdb itself ran the reads through MiXCR, one entry per CDR3 protein. The sample has around 430,000 distinct CDR3 sequences, around 32% seen once. Sample: sorted CD4+, CD8+, or CD8+CD57+ T cells (not recorded which) from PBMCs. These receptors came from a human donor with aplastic anemia. Both conserved end residues are part of each CDR3. The order of the fields is V gene, J gene, D gene, clone size, CDR3 protein, CDR3 DNA. D genes are given only for firm matches. Not every row has a clone size; where given, it reads once, few, many or a size class.

V gene: TRBV2
J gene: TRBJ1-2
D gene: .
clone size: medium-sized
CDR3 protein: CASSEMSGYTF
CDR3 DNA: TGTGCCAGCAGTGAAATGTCTGGCTACACCTTC

V gene: TRBV19
J gene: TRBJ1-1
D gene: .
clone size: many
CDR3 protein: CASSIGKGLNTEAFF
CDR3 DNA: TGTGCCAGTAGTATAGGTAAGGGTTTGAACACTGAAGCTTTCTTT

V gene: TRBV7-2
J gene: TRBJ2-4
D gene: TRBD1
clone size: .
CDR3 protein: CASSQDRDSSIQYF
CDR3 DNA: TGTGCCAGCAGCCAGGACAGGGACTCGAGCATTCAGTACTTC

V gene: TRBV6-1
J gene: TRBJ2-7
D gene: .
clone size: .
CDR3 protein: CASSESLAYEQYF
CDR3 DNA: TGTGCCAGCAGTGAGAGCCTAGCATACGAGCAGTACTTC

V gene: TRBV29-1
J gene: TRBJ2-7
D gene: .
clone size: .
CDR3 protein: CSVNTGGAGDEQYF
CDR3 DNA: TGCAGCGTTAATACAGGGGGGGCAGGCGACGAGCAGTACTTC

V gene: TRBV4-2
J gene: TRBJ1-2
D gene: TRBD1
clone size: .
CDR3 protein: CASSQDILQGAGYTF
CDR3 DNA: TGTGCCAGCAGCCAAGATATTCTGCAGGGGGCTGGCTACACCTTC

V gene: TRBV7-7
J gene: TRBJ1-1
D gene: .
clone size: many
CDR3 protein: CASSQQRNTEAFF
CDR3 DNA: TGTGCTAGCAGCCAACAGAGGAACACTGAAGCTTTCTTT

V gene: TRBV5-1
J gene: TRBJ1-5
D gene: .
clone size: .
CDR3 protein: CASSWGGEDNQPQHF
CDR3 DNA: TGCGCCAGCAGCTGGGGGGGGGAGGACAATCAGCCCCAGCATTTT

V gene: TRBV5-6
J gene: TRBJ1-1
D gene: .
clone size: .
CDR3 protein: CASSLDWGDAFF
CDR3 DNA: TGTGCCAGCAGCCTGGACTGGGGAGACGCTTTCTTT

V gene: TRBV20-1
J gene: TRBJ1-6
D gene: .
clone size: .
CDR3 protein: CSAPGVGSPLHF
CDR3 DNA: TGCAGTGCCCCCGGGGTCGGTTCACCCCTCCACTTT

V gene: TRBV9
J gene: TRBJ1-4
D gene: .
clone size: .
CDR3 protein: CASSPTGSTNEKLFF
CDR3 DNA: TGTGCCAGCTCACCGACAGGTTCAACTAATGAAAAACTGTTTTTT

V gene: TRBV15
J gene: TRBJ1-6
D gene: .
clone size: many
CDR3 protein: CATSREIGSSPLHF
CDR3 DNA: TGTGCCACCAGCAGAGAAATAGGGTCGTCACCCCTCCACTTT

V gene: TRBV7-6
J gene: TRBJ2-5
D gene: .
clone size: .
CDR3 protein: CASSSRDGYQETQCF
CDR3 DNA: TGTGCCAGCAGCTCCCGGGACGGATACCAAGAGACCCAGTGCTTC

V gene: TRBV14
J gene: TRBJ2-5
D gene: .
clone size: many
CDR3 protein: CASSQDVASALWETQYF
CDR3 DNA: TGTGCCAGCAGCCAAGATGTGGCTAGCGCTTTGTGGGAGACCCAGTACTTC

V gene: TRBV7-2
J gene: TRBJ1-6
D gene: TRBD1
clone size: .
CDR3 protein: CASRSGTGVTSPLHF
CDR3 DNA: TGTGCCAGCAGATCCGGGACAGGGGTTACGTCACCCCTCCACTTT

V gene: TRBV20-1
J gene: TRBJ2-7
D gene: TRBD1
clone size: few
CDR3 protein: CSASPLTGDPYEQYF
CDR3 DNA: TGCAGTGCTAGTCCCCTGACAGGGGACCCCTACGAGCAGTACTTC

V gene: TRBV5-1
J gene: TRBJ2-3
D gene: TRBD2
clone size: .
CDR3 protein: CASSLMFSGGEGDTQYF
CDR3 DNA: TGCGCCAGCAGCTTGATGTTTAGCGGGGGGGAGGGAGATACGCAGTATTTT

V gene: TRBV5-1
J gene: TRBJ1-2
D gene: TRBD1
clone size: few
CDR3 protein: CASSWDSPNGHTF
CDR3 DNA: TGCGCCAGCAGCTGGGACAGCCCAAATGGCCACACCTTC

V gene: TRBV12-3/TRBV12-4
J gene: TRBJ2-5
D gene: TRBD2
clone size: few
CDR3 protein: CASSSSTSGGAGETQYF
CDR3 DNA: TGTGCCAGCAGTTCCTCGACTAGCGGGGGGGCGGGTGAGACCCAGTACTTC

V gene: TRBV20-1
J gene: TRBJ1-2
D gene: .
clone size: many
CDR3 protein: CSALDGPGYGYTF
CDR3 DNA: TGCAGTGCTCTCGACGGACCTGGGTATGGCTACACCTTC

V gene: TRBV7-8
J gene: TRBJ2-1
D gene: TRBD1
clone size: few
CDR3 protein: CASSLRTGSPFF
CDR3 DNA: TGTGCCAGCAGCCTAAGGACAGGGAGTCCGTTCTTC

V gene: TRBV10-3
J gene: TRBJ2-5
D gene: .
clone size: many
CDR3 protein: CAISADFKETQYF
CDR3 DNA: TGTGCCATCAGTGCAGACTTTAAAGAGACCCAGTACTTC

V gene: TRBV7-9
J gene: TRBJ1-1
D gene: .
clone size: few
CDR3 protein: CASSSSGGGTEAFF
CDR3 DNA: TGTGCCAGCAGCTCCTCAGGTGGGGGGACTGAAGCTTTCTTT

V gene: TRBV7-9
J gene: TRBJ2-5
D gene: .
clone size: many
CDR3 protein: CASSLELPGTQYF
CDR3 DNA: TGTGCCAGCAGCTTAGAACTTCCGGGGACCCAGTACTTC

V gene: TRBV29-1
J gene: TRBJ2-1
D gene: .
clone size: once
CDR3 protein: CSVAADRTYNEQSF
CDR3 DNA: TGCAGCGTTGCAGCTGACAGGACCTACAATGAGCAGTCCTTC

V gene: TRBV5-1
J gene: TRBJ2-2
D gene: .
clone size: .
CDR3 protein: CASLLGAGSGELFF
CDR3 DNA: TGCGCCAGCCTATTAGGGGCAGGGTCCGGGGAGCTGTTTTTT

V gene: TRBV5-5
J gene: TRBJ2-7
D gene: TRBD2
clone size: many
CDR3 protein: CASSLGLAEYEQYF
CDR3 DNA: TGTGCCAGCAGCCTGGGACTAGCGGAATACGAGCAGTACTTC

V gene: TRBV19
J gene: TRBJ1-3
D gene: .
clone size: .
CDR3 protein: CASSISRTGNTIYF
CDR3 DNA: TGTGCCAGTAGTATATCTCGGACTGGAAACACCATATATTTT

V gene: TRBV7-2
J gene: TRBJ1-2
D gene: .
clone size: many
CDR3 protein: CASTADPYYGYTF
CDR3 DNA: TGTGCCAGCACCGCCGACCCTTACTATGGCTACACCTTC

V gene: TRBV20-1
J gene: TRBJ1-1
D gene: .
clone size: few
CDR3 protein: CSARDSSNTEAFF
CDR3 DNA: TGCAGTGCTAGAGACAGCTCGAACACTGAAGCTTTCTTT

V gene: TRBV11-2
J gene: TRBJ2-5
D gene: .
clone size: few
CDR3 protein: CASSIPGPHSETQYF
CDR3 DNA: TGTGCCAGCAGCATACCGGGACCGCATTCCGAGACCCAGTACTTC

V gene: TRBV24-1
J gene: TRBJ2-7
D gene: TRBD1
clone size: .
CDR3 protein: CATSESGTGECYEQYF
CDR3 DNA: TGTGCCACCAGTGAGTCCGGGACAGGGGAGTGTTACGAGCAGTACTTC

V gene: TRBV11-2
J gene: TRBJ2-7
D gene: TRBD1
clone size: .
CDR3 protein: CASSLVFGTGSSREQYF
CDR3 DNA: TGTGCCAGCAGCTTAGTATTTGGGACAGGGTCCTCTAGGGAGCAGTACTTC

V gene: TRBV7-9
J gene: TRBJ2-3
D gene: .
clone size: many
CDR3 protein: CASRDSADTQYF
CDR3 DNA: TGTGCCAGCAGGGACTCGGCCGATACGCAGTATTTT

V gene: TRBV6-5
J gene: TRBJ1-5
D gene: .
clone size: few
CDR3 protein: CASSYFGDQPQHF
CDR3 DNA: TGTGCCAGCAGTTATTTTGGCGATCAGCCCCAGCATTTT

V gene: TRBV7-2
J gene: TRBJ1-5
D gene: .
clone size: many
CDR3 protein: CASSRQSHQPQHF
CDR3 DNA: TGTGCCAGCAGCCGACAGAGCCATCAGCCCCAGCATTTT

V gene: TRBV9
J gene: TRBJ2-5
D gene: .
clone size: .
CDR3 protein: CASSVATDLSQETQYF
CDR3 DNA: TGTGCCAGCAGCGTAGCTACAGACCTCAGCCAAGAGACCCAGTACTTC

V gene: TRBV19
J gene: TRBJ2-5
D gene: TRBD1
clone size: .
CDR3 protein: CASRTGGTWVETQYF
CDR3 DNA: TGTGCCAGTAGGACAGGGGGGACTTGGGTGGAGACCCAGTACTTC

V gene: TRBV4-2
J gene: TRBJ2-3
D gene: .
clone size: many
CDR3 protein: CASSQGQGDTQYF
CDR3 DNA: TGTGCCAGCAGCCAAGGCCAGGGGGATACGCAGTATTTT